This T cell receptor (beta chain) was sequenced in a study of blood T cell repertoires in COVID-19. Method: immunoSEQ multiplex PCR; TCRdb's copy keeps in-frame clones and lacks some. The sample comprises approximately 150,000 clones, around 74% of which are singletons, and more than 7% rests with the top ten. CDR1 is LNHDA and CDR2 is SQIVND in the germline V gene (reference sequence). The CDR3 is 14 amino acids. Trimming removed 5 bases from V and 7 bases from J, with 18 bases in between. The sequence came from a woman aged 55-69 years with COVID-19, enrolled during active disease. V gene TRBV19 combines with J gene TRBJ2-7; tentative D call: TRBD2 (6 bases). Sequenced input: peripheral blood. CDR3 residues: CASSSVARGSEQYF. The CDR3 bases are TGTGCCAGTAGTTCGGTAGCCCGGGGGTCGGAGCAGTACTTC.